The clone carrying this T cell receptor beta chain was seen a handful of times. The antigen remains undetermined. This record belongs to a study of T-cell memory formation after mild COVID-19. In the study overall: Clusters were largely donor specific. Study-level results: A second wave expanding day 15 to 37 was CD4+-biased; contracting clones were balanced. Detection of some responders pre-infection suggested pre-existing cross-reactive memory T cells participated.

5'RACE primed at constant segments yielded TCR alpha and TCR beta cDNA libraries bearing sample barcodes and UMIs. MiXCR was run by TCRdb on the 5' RACE reads, yielding one entry per CDR3 protein. The sample carries approximately 300,000 distinct CDR3 sequences, around a sixth recorded once. Germline V gene lookup returns CDR1 DFQATT and CDR2 SNEGSKA (reference sequence). Trimming removed 2 bases from V and 7 bases from J; junction bases left unmatched: 11. The CDR3 spans 15 residues. Sequencing was carried out using PBMCs or a T cell subset sorted from them (not recorded which). The J gene is TRBJ1-5, the V gene TRBV20-1, with TRBD1 identical over 7 bases. This receptor was obtained from a man younger than 35 who had mild COVID-19 (a few samples of this study predate the infection). Cell type and time point are not known. The CDR3 here is CSARQTQGVRQPQHF. DNA for the CDR3: TGCAGTGCTAGACAAACCCAGGGGGTACGGCAGCCCCAGCATTTT.